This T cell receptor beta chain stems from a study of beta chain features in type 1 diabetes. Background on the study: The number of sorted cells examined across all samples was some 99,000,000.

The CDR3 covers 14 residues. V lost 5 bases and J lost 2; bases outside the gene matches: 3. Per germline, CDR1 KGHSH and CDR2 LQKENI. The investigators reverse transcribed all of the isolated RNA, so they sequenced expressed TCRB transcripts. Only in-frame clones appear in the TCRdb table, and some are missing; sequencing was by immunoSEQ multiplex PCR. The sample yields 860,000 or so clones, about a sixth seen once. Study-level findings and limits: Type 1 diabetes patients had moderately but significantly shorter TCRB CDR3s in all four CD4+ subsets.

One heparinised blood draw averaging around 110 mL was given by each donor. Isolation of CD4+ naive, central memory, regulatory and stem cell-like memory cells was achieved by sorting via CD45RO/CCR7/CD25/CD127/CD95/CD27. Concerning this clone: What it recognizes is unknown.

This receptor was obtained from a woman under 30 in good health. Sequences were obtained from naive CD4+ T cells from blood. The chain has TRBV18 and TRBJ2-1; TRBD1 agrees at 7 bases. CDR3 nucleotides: TGTGCCAGCTCAGGGGGACAGACCTACAATGAGCAGTTCTTC. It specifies CASSGGQTYNEQFF.